This T cell receptor beta chain was identified during a study of OX40 agonist ivuxolimab in advanced cancers. Findings of the study overall: Among T cells, CD8+ cells averaged more expanded clones than CD4+ cells.

V was clipped by 3 bases and J by 2 bases; unmatched bases: 16. Germline V CDR1 and CDR2: LGHNA, YNFKEQ. The CDR3 consists of 21 residues. Details on this clone: What it recognizes is unknown.

Profiled with immunoSEQ multiplex PCR; TCRdb holds only in-frame clones, not every one. The sample has around 75,000 clones, 88% seen once; the top ten hold over 2%. The clonotype comes from an adult with an advanced solid tumor such as melanoma, head and neck, liver or kidney cancer. V gene TRBV4-2 combines with J gene TRBJ2-3, with 14 nucleotides matching TRBD2. The specimen was CD4+ or CD8+ T cells sorted from blood, collected in a trial of the OX40 agonist ivuxolimab. The CDR3 loop is CASSQHPGLAGEVTTTDTQYF. CDR3 coding DNA: TGTGCCAGCAGCCAGCACCCGGGACTAGCGGGAGAAGTCACTACCACAGATACGCAGTATTTT.